This TCR beta chain is from a study of spatial heterogeneity in lung cancer. Study-level information: Among detected sequences, beta-chain ones consistently exceeded alpha-chain ones in number. As counted in raw reads, each unique TCR and UMI combination appeared more than ten times on average.

TCR cDNA molecules each had a unique molecular identifier. TCRdb reanalysed the 5' RACE reads using MiXCR and keeps one entry per CDR3 protein. The sample holds about 92,000 distinct CDR3 sequences, roughly 12% seen once. V was pared by 5 bases and J by 11 bases, with 18 bases between. The germline V gene has CDR1 SGHTA and CDR2 FQGNSA. CDR3 size: 13 residues. Time point described: sample taken at primary tumor resection. Whole RNA, isolated from tumor, nontumor lung or frozen PBMC, was sequenced without prior sorting. Samples were obtained from some 70 donors, all untreated early-stage non-small cell lung cancer patients.

This TCR was sampled from a male donor with early-stage non-small cell lung cancer. The chain recombines TRBV7-2 with TRBJ2-5, with a possible D match to TRBD2 (5 bases). Source: PBMCs, taken at surgery. The CDR3 here is CASSLSGLTIQYF. CDR3 in DNA: TGTGCCAGCAGCCTAAGCGGCCTAACGATACAGTACTTC.